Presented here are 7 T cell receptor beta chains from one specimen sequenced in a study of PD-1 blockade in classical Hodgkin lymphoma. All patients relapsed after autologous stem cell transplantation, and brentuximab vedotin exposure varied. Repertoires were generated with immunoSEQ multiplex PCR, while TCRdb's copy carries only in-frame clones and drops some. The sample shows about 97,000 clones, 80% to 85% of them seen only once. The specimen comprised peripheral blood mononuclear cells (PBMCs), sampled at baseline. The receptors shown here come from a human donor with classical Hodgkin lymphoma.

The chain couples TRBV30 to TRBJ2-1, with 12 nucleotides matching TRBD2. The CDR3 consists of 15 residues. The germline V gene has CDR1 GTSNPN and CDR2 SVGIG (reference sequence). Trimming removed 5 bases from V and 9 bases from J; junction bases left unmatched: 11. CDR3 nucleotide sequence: TGTGCCTGGGGTGCCCTAGCGGGAGGGCCTGGTGAGCAGTTCTTC. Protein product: CAWGALAGGPGEQFF. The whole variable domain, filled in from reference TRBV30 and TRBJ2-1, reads SQTIHQWPATLVQPVGSPLSLECTVEGTSNPNLYWYRQAAGRGLQLLFYSVGIGQISSEVPQNLSASRPQDRQFILSSKKLLLSDSGFYLCAWGALAGGPGEQFFGPGTRLTVL.

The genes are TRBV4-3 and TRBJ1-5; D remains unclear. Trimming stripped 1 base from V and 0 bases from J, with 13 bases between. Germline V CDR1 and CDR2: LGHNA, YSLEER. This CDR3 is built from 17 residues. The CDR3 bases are TGCGCCAGCAGCCAAGTGAGAGGGTCGCATAGCAATCAGCCCCAGCATTTT. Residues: CASSQVRGSHSNQPQHF.

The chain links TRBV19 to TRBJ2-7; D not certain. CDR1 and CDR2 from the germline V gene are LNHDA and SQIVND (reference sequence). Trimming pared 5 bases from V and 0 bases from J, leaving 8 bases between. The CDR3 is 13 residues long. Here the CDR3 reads CASSVTSSYEQYF. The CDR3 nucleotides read TGTGCCAGTAGTGTGACATCCTCCTACGAGCAGTACTTC.

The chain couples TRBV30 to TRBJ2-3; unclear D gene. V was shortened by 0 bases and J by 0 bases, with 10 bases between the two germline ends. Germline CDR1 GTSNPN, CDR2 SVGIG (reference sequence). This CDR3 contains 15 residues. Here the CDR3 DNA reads TGTGCCTGGAGTGTAGGCTTTACCAGCACAGATACGCAGTATTTT. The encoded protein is CAWSVGFTSTDTQYF. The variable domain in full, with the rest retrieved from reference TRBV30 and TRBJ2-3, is SQTIHQWPATLVQPVGSPLSLECTVEGTSNPNLYWYRQAAGRGLQLLFYSVGIGQISSEVPQNLSASRPQDRQFILSSKKLLLSDSGFYLCAWSVGFTSTDTQYFGPGTRLTVL.

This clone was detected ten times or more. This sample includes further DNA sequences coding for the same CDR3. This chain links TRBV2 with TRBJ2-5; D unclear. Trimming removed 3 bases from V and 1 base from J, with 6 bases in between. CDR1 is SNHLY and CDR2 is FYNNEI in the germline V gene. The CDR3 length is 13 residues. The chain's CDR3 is CASSDVSQETQYF. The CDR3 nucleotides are TGTGCCAGCAGTGATGTCAGCCAAGAGACCCAGTACTTC. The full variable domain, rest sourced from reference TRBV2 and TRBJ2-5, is EPEVTQTPSHQVTQMGQEVILRCVPISNHLYFYWYRQILGQKVEFLVSFYNNEISEKSEIFDDQFSVERPDGSNFTLKIRSTKLEDSAMYFCASSDVSQETQYFGPGTRLLVL.

The CDR3 region is CASFEQGATGELFF. The CDR3 coding sequence is TGTGCCAGTTTCGAACAGGGGGCCACCGGGGAGCTGTTTTTT. This chain uses TRBV6-5 with TRBJ2-2, with 9 bases identical to TRBD1. The CDR3 runs 14 residues. Unmatched junction bases numbered 6, after V lost 9 bases and J lost 4 bases. CDR1 MNHEY and CDR2 SVGAGI come from the germline V gene.

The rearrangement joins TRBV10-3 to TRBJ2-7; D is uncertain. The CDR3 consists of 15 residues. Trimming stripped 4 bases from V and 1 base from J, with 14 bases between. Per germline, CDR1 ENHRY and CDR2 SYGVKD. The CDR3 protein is CAISGPPDPSYEQYF. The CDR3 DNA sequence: TGTGCCATCAGTGGACCGCCTGATCCTTCCTACGAGCAGTACTTC.